This T cell receptor (beta chain) was sequenced for a study of CD4 T cells in relation to SARS-CoV-2 and coronaviruses. This CDR3 region has 16 residues. The V gene's germline CDR1 is MGHRA and CDR2 YSYEKL. After removal of 6 bases from V and 0 bases from J, the junction contained 8 bases not matched to a gene. As for this clone: Its antigen is still unknown.

This table comes from immunoSEQ multiplex PCR, and its TCRdb copy is limited to in-frame clones, with some not included. Counted here are approximately 21,000 clones, roughly 76% occurring once; the ten biggest clones make up more than 14%. CD4+ T cells from unexposed donors were obtained before the COVID-19 pandemic (2011-2018). After ten to eleven days of culture, CD4+ T cells were isolated. On days 3 and 7, cultures got half fresh IL-2 medium. The TCR comes from a human donor in good health. The V call is TRBV4-1, the J call TRBJ2-1, with 7 bases fitting TRBD2. Sequenced input: CD4+ T cells from PBMCs, cultured in vitro. Here the CDR3 reads CASSPSGGRSYNEQFF. CDR3 coding DNA: TGCGCCAGCAGTCCCTCGGGGGGTCGCTCCTACAATGAGCAGTTCTTC.